This passage covers 20 T cell receptor beta chains from one sample sequenced in a study of beta chain features in type 1 diabetes (dated by TCRdb to between 2018 and 2020). Library creation used the immunoSEQ multiplex PCR assay. The entire amount of isolated RNA was reverse transcribed using the High Capacity cDNA Reverse Transcription Kit, so the sequenced TCRB transcripts were expressed ones. TCRdb obtained this table from immuneACCESS and retained in-frame rearrangements with V and J assigned. These tables miss some clones; where compared with another copy, unresolved V genes account for less than half of the shortfall, and the remainder is unexplained. The sample has 300,000 to 400,000 clones on record, around an eighth of them singletons. 0.017% of the sample rests with the top ten. The sample comprised naive CD4+ T cells from blood. The cell subset or site label corresponds to: true naive CD4+ T cells. Receptors originate from a man aged 18-30 years in good health.

This clone was seen only a few times. This chain joins TRBV7-9 and TRBJ2-7, with 7 bases matching TRBD1. This CDR3 comprises 15 residues. The ends lost 6 bases at V and 1 base at J; junction bases unmatched: 9. CDR1 is SEHNR and CDR2 is FQNEAQ in the germline V gene (reference sequence). CDR3 region: CASSTDRRASYEQYF. The CDR3, as DNA: TGTGCCAGCAGTACGGACAGGCGTGCATCCTACGAGCAGTACTTC.

This clone was detected a few times. The chain recombines TRBV18 with TRBJ1-2, with 8 bases aligning to TRBD1. Germline CDR1 is KGHSH and CDR2 is LQKENI. Trimming took 5 bases from V and 8 from J; bases not matched to a gene: 7. This CDR3 is 13 amino acids long. The CDR3: CASSIGQGDGYTF. The CDR3 bases are TGTGCCAGCTCAATTGGACAGGGAGACGGCTACACCTTC.

The chain joins TRBV11-1 to TRBJ2-7; no clear D. This CDR3 is 12 amino acids long. Germline V gene data show CDR1 as SGHAT and CDR2 as FQDESV (reference sequence). Trimming stripped 5 bases from V and 1 base from J, with 6 bases between. CDR3 in DNA: TGTGCCAGCAGCCCTCGTTCCTACGAGCAGTACTTC. Translating gives CASSPRSYEQYF.

V and J are TRBV18 and TRBJ2-7; the match to TRBD1 covers 7 bases. Germline values: CDR1 KGHSH, CDR2 LQKENI. This CDR3 contains 13 residues. V was pared by 2 bases and J by 7 bases, with 5 bases of the junction left unmatched. The CDR3 DNA reads TGTGCCAGCTCACCATCCGGGACAGATGAGCAGTACTTC. Its translation: CASSPSGTDEQYF.

This clone showed up just a few times. The chain combines TRBV28 with TRBJ1-5; D perhaps matches TRBD1 (6 bases). Per germline, CDR1 MDHEN and CDR2 SYDVKM. CDR3 size: 16 residues. V gave up 5 bases and J gave up 6 bases, with 20 bases separating them. Written as DNA, the CDR3 is TGTGCCAGCAGTCGGAATCCGGGACAAGGAGTTCAGCCCCAGCATTTT. Its protein is CASSRNPGQGVQPQHF.

The rearrangement links TRBV6-6 to TRBJ2-3, with a possible D match to TRBD2 (5 bases). The V gene's germline CDR1 is MNHNY and CDR2 SVGAGI (reference sequence). The V and J ends lost 4 bases and 0 bases respectively, with 8 bases between them. CDR3 length: 14 residues. In DNA form, the CDR3 reads TGTGCCAGCAGTTCCCGGACTAGCACAGATACGCAGTATTTT. It translates to CASSSRTSTDTQYF.

This clone has just a few counts. This chain joins TRBV9 and TRBJ1-1; TRBD1 matches at 10 bases. V lost 0 bases to trimming and J lost 7 bases; unmatched junction nucleotides: 6. Germline CDR1 reads SGDLS; CDR2 reads YYNGEE. The CDR3 consists of 15 residues. DNA of the CDR3: TGTGCCAGCAGCGTAGCGGGGACAGGGGCTATTGAAGCTTTCTTT. This encodes CASSVAGTGAIEAFF.

This clone has only a few counts. The chain has TRBV20-1 and TRBJ1-2; D not certain. Germline values: CDR1 DFQATT, CDR2 SNEGSKA (reference sequence). The CDR3 consists of 10 residues. Trimming left V 8 bases short and J 4 bases short, with 8 bases between. CDR3 DNA: TGCAGTTTTGGGAGCTATGGCTACACCTTC. Amino acids: CSFGSYGYTF.

This clone has a count of ten or more. The gene calls are TRBV7-3 and TRBJ2-1; TRBD1 aligns across 7 bases. J was trimmed by 8 bases and V by 2 bases; bases with no gene match: 3. This CDR3 is built from 13 residues. Germline V gives CDR1 SGHTA, CDR2 FQGTGA. CDR3 in DNA: TGTGCCAGCAGCTTAGACAGGGACGATGAGCAGTTCTTC. Translation gives CASSLDRDDEQFF.

The chain has TRBV5-1 and TRBJ2-5; no clear D. CDR1 and CDR2 (germline): SGHRS, YFSETQ. Trimming pared 0 bases from V and 5 bases from J, leaving 11 bases between. This CDR3 contains 14 residues. CDR3 residues: CASSLGLNEETQYF. The CDR3 nucleotides read TGCGCCAGCAGCTTGGGACTGAACGAGGAGACCCAGTACTTC.

This clone was seen once. CDR3 nucleotide sequence: TGTGCCAGCAGCTACGAGGTCCCAAACAAAGCTTTCTTT. Encoded protein: CASSYEVPNKAFF. This chain joins TRBV7-2 and TRBJ1-1; D not resolved. CDR3 length: 13 residues. In germline, CDR1 is SGHTA, CDR2 FQGNSA. With 4 bases removed from V and 9 bases from J, the gap between germline ends came to 15 bases.

This clone was seen only a few times. The chain joins TRBV6-5 to TRBJ1-3; TRBD1 aligns across 7 bases. V shed 3 bases, J shed 1 base, and the junction held 6 bases outside the gene matches. The germline V gene has CDR1 MNHEY and CDR2 SVGAGI. The CDR3 has 16 amino acids. CDR3 protein: CASSYSGGSSGNTIYF. In DNA form, the CDR3 reads TGTGCCAGCAGTTATTCAGGGGGTTCATCTGGAAACACCATATATTTT.

The chain has TRBV7-9 and TRBJ2-7; no definite D call. The CDR3 is 12 amino acids. Per the germline V gene, CDR1 is SEHNR and CDR2 is FQNEAQ (reference sequence). V was trimmed by 5 bases and J by 4 bases, leaving 9 bases between them. CDR3 loop: CASSPETYEQYF. The CDR3, as DNA: TGTGCCAGCAGCCCAGAGACTTACGAGCAGTACTTC.

This clone turned up a few times. This chain joins TRBV7-2 and TRBJ2-7; TRBD1 aligns across 9 bases. Germline trimming cut 5 bases from V and 2 bases from J; bases unmatched to any gene: 7. Germline V CDR1 and CDR2: SGHTA, FQGNSA. The CDR3 contains 15 residues. CDR3 region: CASSGPGQGPYEQYF. CDR3 DNA: TGTGCCAGCAGCGGTCCGGGACAGGGACCCTACGAGCAGTACTTC.

This clone was detected a few times. This rearrangement joins TRBV9 to TRBJ1-2, with 7 bases fitting TRBD1. Germline V gene sequence: CDR1 SGDLS, CDR2 YYNGEE. Trimming took 4 bases from V and 1 from J; bases not matched to a gene: 7. The length of the CDR3 is 15 residues. CDR3 amino acids: CASSLGGQHNYGYTF. The DNA for the CDR3 is TGTGCCAGCAGCCTCGGGGGACAGCATAACTATGGCTACACCTTC.

The chain recombines TRBV30 with TRBJ2-3; 14 nucleotides match TRBD2. Looked up from germline, CDR1 is GTSNPN and CDR2 is SVGIG (reference sequence). V was pared by 2 bases and J by 8 bases, with 18 bases of the junction left unmatched. This CDR3 is built from 19 residues. DNA of the CDR3: TGTGCCTGGAGTCGATCCAGACTAGCGGGGGGGCGGCTTTTAGGTACGCAGTATTTT. Translation: CAWSRSRLAGGRLLGTQYF.

In its sample, this clone was seen a few times. The chain is built from TRBV7-9 and TRBJ1-1; 9 bases agree with TRBD1. Germline assignment: CDR1 SEHNR and CDR2 FQNEAQ (reference sequence). The CDR3 loop spans 15 amino acids. With V trimmed by 1 base and J by 2 bases, 2 bases remained unmatched. The CDR3 DNA follows: TGTGCCAGCAGCTTAGGGGACAGGGCTAACACTGAAGCTTTCTTT. Translated: CASSLGDRANTEAFF. The full variable domain, with the rest looked up from reference TRBV7-9 and TRBJ1-1, is DTGVSQNPRHKITKRGQNVTFRCDPISEHNRLYWYRQTLGQGPEFLTYFQNEAQLEKSRLLSDRFSAERPKGSFSTLEIQRTEQGDSAMYLCASSLGDRANTEAFFGQGTRLTVV.

This clone was counted between two and nine times. The chain combines TRBV6-1 with TRBJ2-7; 10 nucleotides line up with TRBD1. There are 15 residues in the CDR3. Per the germline V gene, CDR1 is MNHNS and CDR2 is SASEGT. The ends lost 2 bases at V and 3 bases at J; junction bases unmatched: 4. CDR3 coding DNA: TGTGCCAGCAGTGAATTGGGACAGGGGTACTACGAGCAGTACTTC. It codes for CASSELGQGYYEQYF.

This chain connects TRBV18 to TRBJ2-3; weak D call: TRBD2 (5 bases). Trimming cost V 3 bases and J 4 bases, with 8 bases left between them. The CDR3 extends over 13 amino acids. Looked up from germline, CDR1 is KGHSH and CDR2 is LQKENI. Here the CDR3 DNA reads TGTGCCAGCTCACCGCGGGCTTCAGATACGCAGTATTTT. As protein: CASSPRASDTQYF.

This clone was counted only a few times. The chain links TRBV6-5 to TRBJ1-2; D gene unclear. This CDR3 comprises 15 residues. Between the trimmed V and J ends, which lost 2 bases and 3 bases, there was a span of 13 bases. Germline V gives CDR1 MNHEY, CDR2 SVGAGI. DNA for the CDR3: TGTGCCAGCAGTTACCGGCAATCGGCGGACTATGGCTACACCTTC. Translating it yields CASSYRQSADYGYTF.